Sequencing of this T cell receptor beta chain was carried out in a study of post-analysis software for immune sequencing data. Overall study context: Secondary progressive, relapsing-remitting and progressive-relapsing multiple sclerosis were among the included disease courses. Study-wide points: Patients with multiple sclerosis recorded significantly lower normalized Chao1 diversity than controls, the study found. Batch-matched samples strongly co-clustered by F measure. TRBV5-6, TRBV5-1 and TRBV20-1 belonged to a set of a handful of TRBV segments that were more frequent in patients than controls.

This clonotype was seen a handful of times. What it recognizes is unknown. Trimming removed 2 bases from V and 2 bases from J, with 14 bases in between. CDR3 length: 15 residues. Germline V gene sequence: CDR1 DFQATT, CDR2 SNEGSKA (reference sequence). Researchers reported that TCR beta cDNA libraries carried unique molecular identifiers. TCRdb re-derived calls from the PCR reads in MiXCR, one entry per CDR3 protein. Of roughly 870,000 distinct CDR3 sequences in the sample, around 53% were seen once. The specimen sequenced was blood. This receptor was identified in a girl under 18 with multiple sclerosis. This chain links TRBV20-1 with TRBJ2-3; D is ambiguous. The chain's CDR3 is CSARKSADHTDTQYF. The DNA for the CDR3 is TGCAGTGCTAGAAAGTCGGCAGACCACACAGATACGCAGTATTTT.